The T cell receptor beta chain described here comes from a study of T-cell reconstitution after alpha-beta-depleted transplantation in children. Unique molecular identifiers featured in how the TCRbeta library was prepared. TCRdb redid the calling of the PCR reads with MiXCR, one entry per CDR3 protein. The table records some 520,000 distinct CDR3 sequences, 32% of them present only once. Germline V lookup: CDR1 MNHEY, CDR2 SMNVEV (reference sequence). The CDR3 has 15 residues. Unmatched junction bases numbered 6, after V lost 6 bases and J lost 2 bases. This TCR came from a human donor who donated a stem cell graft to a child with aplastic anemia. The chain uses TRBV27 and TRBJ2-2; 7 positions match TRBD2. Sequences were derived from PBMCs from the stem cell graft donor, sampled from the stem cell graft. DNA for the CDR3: TGTGCCAGCAGCAGGGACTATCGAAACACCGGGGAGCTGTTTTTT. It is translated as CASSRDYRNTGELFF.